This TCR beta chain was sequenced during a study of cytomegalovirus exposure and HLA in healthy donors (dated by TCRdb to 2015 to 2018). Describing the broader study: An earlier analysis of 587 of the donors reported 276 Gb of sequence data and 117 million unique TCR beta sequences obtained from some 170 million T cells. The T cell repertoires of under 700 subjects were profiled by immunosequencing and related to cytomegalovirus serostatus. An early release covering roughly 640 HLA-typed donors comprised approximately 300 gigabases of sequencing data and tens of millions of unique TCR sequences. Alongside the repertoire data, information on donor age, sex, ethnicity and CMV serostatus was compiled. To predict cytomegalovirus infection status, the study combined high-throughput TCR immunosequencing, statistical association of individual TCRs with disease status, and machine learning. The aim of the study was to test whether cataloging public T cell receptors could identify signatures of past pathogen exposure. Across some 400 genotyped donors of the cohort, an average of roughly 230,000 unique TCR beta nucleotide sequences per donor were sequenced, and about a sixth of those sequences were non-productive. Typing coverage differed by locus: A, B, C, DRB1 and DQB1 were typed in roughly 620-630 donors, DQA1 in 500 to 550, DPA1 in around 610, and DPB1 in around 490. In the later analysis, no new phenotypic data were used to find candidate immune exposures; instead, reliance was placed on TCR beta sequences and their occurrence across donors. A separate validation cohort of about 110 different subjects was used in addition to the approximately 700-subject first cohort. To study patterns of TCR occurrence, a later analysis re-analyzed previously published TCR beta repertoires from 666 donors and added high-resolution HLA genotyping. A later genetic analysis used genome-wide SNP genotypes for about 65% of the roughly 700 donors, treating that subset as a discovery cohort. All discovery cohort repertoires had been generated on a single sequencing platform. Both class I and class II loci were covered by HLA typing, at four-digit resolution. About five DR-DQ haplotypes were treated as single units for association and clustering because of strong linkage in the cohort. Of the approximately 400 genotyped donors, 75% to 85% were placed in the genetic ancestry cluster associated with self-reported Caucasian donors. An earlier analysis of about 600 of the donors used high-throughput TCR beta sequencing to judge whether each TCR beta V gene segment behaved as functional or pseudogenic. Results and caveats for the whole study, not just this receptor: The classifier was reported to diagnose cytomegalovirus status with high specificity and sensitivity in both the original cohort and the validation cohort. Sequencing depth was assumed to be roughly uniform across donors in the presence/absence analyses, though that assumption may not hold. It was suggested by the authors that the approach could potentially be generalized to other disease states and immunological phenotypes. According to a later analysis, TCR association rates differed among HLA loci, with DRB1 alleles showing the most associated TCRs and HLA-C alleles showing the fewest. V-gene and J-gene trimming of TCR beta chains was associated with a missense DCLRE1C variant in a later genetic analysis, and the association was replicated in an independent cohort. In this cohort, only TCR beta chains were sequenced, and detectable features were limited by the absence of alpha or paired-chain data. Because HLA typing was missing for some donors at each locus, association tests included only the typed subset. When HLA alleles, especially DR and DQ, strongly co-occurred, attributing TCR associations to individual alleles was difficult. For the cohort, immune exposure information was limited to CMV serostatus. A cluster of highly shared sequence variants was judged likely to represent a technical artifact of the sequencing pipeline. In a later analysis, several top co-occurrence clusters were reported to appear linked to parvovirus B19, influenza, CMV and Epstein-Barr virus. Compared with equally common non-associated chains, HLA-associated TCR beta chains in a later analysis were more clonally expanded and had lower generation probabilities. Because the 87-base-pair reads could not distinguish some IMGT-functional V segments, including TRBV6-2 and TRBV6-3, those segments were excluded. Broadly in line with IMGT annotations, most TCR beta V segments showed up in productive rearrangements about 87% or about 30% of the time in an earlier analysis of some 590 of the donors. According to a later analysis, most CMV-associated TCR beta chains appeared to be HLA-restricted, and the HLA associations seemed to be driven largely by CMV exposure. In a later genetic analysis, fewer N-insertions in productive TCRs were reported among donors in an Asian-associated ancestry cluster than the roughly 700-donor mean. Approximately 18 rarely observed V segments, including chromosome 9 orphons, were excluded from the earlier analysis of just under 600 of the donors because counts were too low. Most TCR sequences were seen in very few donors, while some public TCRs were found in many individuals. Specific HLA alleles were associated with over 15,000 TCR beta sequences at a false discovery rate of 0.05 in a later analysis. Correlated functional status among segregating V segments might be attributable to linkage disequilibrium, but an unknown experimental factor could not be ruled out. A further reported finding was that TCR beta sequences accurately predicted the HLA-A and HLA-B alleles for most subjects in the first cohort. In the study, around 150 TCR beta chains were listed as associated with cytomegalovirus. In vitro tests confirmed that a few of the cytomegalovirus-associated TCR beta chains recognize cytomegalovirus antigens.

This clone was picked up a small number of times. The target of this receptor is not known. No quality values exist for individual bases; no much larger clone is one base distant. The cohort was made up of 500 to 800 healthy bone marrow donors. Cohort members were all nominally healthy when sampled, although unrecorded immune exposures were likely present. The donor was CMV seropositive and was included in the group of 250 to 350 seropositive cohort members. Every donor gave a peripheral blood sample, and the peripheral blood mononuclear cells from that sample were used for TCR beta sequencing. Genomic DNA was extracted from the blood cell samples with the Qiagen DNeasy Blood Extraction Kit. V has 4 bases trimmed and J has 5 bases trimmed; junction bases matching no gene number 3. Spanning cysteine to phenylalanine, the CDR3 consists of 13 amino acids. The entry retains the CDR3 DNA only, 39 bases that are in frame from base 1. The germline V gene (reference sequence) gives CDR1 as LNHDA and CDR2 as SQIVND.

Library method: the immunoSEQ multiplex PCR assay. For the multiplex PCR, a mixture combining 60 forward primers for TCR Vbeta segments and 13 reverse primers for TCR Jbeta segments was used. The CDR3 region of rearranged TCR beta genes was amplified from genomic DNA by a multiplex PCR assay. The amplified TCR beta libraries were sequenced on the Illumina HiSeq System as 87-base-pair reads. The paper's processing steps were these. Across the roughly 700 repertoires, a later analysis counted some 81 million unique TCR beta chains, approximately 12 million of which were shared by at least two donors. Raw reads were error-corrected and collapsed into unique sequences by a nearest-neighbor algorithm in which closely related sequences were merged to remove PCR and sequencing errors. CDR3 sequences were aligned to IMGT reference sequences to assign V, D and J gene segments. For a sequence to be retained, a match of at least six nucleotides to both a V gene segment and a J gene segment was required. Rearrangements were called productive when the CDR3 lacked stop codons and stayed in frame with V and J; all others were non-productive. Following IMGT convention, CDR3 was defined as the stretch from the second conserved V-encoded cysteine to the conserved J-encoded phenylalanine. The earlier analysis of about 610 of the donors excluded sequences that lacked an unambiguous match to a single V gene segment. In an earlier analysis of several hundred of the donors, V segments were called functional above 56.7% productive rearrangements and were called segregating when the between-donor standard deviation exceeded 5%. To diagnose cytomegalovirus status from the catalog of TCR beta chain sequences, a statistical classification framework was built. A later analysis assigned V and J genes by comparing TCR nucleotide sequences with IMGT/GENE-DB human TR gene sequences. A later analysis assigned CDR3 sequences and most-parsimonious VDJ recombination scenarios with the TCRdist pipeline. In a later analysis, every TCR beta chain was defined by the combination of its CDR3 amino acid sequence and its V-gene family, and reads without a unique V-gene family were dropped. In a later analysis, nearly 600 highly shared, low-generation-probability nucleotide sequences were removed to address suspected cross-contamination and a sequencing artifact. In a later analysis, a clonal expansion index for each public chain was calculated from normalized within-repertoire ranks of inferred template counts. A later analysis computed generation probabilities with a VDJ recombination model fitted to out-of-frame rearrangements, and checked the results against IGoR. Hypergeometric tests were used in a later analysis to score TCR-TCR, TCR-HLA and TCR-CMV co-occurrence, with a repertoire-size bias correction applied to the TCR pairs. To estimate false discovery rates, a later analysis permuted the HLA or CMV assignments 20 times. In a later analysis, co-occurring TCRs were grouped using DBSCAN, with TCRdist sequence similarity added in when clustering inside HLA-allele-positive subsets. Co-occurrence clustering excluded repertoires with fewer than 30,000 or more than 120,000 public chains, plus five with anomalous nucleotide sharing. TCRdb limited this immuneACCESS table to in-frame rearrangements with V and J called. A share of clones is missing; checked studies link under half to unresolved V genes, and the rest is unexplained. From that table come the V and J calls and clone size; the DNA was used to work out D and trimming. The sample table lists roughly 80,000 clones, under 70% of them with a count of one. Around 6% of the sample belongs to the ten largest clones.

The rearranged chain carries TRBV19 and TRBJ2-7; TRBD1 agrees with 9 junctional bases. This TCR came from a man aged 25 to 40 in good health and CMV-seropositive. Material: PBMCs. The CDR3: CASSRGTGNEQYF. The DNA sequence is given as TGTGCCAGTAGTAGAGGGACAGGGAACGAGCAGTACTTC. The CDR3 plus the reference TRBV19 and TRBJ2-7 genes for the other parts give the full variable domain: DGGITQSPKYLFRKEGQNVTLSCEQNLNHDAMYWYRQDPGQGLRLIYYSQIVNDFQKGDIAEGYSVSREKKESFPLTVTSAQKNPTAFYLCASSRGTGNEQYFGPGTRLTVT.